This record concerns one T cell receptor (beta chain) sequence. What it binds is unknown. V lost 2 bases to trimming and J lost 0 bases, with 8 bases between them. CDR1 and CDR2 from the germline V gene are KGHSH and LQKENI. The CDR3 contains 14 residues. This sample was taken from a study of CD8 T cells in Susac syndrome. Study-wide points: It was acknowledged in the study that its TCR sequencing and HLA analysis involved a relatively small number of individuals.

About 0.45 to 1 ug RNA was reverse transcribed with random hexamers. An immunoSEQ multiplex PCR generated amplified TCR beta CDR3 products spanning 54 Vbeta and 13 Jbeta. Via MiXCR, TCRdb re-called the immunoSEQ multiplex PCR reads, giving one row per CDR3 protein. The top ten clones hold 0.093% of a sample with about 180,000 distinct CDR3 sequences, almost 96% of them seen once. The clonotype was recovered from a human donor with multiple sclerosis. The chain links TRBV18 to TRBJ2-7; no firm D call. The sample was CD4+ T cells from PBMCs. CDR3 sequence (DNA): TGTGCCAGCTCACCAATCTCGACCTCCTACGAGCAGTACTTC. It specifies CASSPISTSYEQYF.